This TCR beta chain was identified in a study of cytomegalovirus exposure and HLA in healthy donors. The germline gives CDR1 MNHEY, CDR2 SVGAGI. The V gene lost 8 bases and the J gene lost 6 bases, with 14 bases spanning the gap. The CDR3 runs 13 residues. 60 Vbeta and 13 Jbeta primers were used in PCR. Assay used: immunoSEQ multiplex PCR; TCRdb lists only in-frame clones, some missing. The sample contains some 120,000 clones, 17% of which appear only once. This clone showed up just a few times. The J gene is TRBJ1-5, the V gene TRBV6-5; D perhaps matches TRBD1 (5 bases). The sequencing sample was made of PBMCs. This TCR was recovered from a female donor in good health and CMV-seropositive. CDR3 nucleotide sequence: TGTGCCAGCGCCATTTTGGGGCGTCAGCCCCAGCATTTT. Its protein product is CASAILGRQPQHF.